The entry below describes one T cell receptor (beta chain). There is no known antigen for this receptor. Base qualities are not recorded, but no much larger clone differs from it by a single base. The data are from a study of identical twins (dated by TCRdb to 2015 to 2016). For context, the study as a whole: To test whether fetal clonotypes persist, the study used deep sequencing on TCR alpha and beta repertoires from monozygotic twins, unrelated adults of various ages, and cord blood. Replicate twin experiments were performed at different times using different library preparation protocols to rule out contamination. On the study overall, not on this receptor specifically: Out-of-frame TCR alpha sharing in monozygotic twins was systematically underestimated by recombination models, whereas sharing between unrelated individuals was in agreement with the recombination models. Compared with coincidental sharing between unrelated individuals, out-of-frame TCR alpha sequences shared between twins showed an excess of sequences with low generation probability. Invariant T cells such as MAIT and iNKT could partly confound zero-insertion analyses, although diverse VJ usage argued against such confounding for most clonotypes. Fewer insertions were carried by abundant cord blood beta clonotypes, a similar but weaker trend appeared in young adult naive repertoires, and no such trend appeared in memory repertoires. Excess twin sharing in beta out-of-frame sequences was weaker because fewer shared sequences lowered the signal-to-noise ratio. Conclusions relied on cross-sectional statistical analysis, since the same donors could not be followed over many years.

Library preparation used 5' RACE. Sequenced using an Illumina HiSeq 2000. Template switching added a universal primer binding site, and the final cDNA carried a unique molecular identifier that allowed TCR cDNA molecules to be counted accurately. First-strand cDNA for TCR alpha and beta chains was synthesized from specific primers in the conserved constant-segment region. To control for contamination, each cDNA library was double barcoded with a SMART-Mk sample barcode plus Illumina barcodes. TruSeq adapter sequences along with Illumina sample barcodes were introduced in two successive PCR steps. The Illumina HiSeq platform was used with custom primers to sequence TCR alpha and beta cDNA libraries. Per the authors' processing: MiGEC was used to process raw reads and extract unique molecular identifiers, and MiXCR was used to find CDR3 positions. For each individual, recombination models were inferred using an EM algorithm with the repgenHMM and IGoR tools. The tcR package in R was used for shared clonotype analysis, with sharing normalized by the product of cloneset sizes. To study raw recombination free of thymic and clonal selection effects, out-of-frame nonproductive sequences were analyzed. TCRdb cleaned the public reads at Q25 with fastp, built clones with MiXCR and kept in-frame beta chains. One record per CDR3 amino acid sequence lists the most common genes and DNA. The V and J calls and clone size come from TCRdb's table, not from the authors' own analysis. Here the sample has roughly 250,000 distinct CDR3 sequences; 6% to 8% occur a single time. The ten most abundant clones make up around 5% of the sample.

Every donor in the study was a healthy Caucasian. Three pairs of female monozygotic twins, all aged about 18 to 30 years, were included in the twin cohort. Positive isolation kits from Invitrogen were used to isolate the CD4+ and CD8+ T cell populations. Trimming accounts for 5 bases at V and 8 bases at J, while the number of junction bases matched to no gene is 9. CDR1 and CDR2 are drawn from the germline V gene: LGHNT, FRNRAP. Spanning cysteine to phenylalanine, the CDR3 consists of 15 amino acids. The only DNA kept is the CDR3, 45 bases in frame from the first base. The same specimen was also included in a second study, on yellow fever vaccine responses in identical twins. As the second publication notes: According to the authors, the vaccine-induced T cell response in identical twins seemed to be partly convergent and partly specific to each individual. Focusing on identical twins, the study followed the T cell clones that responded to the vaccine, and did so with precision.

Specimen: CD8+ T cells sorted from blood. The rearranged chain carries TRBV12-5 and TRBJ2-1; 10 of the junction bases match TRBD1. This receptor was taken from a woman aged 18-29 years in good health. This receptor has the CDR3 CASGPGQGGVDEQFF. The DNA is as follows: TGTGCTAGTGGTCCTGGACAGGGGGGGGTCGATGAGCAGTTCTTC.